This T cell receptor beta chain was sequenced for a study of blood T cell repertoires in COVID-19. Across the study: The United States, Italy and Spain provided the acute and convalescent COVID-19 samples. From T cells, B-cell-depleted T cells, or PBMCs came the material, which was cDNA or gDNA.

As originally analysed: Reference gene primer amplification yielded estimated nucleated cell counts. Clones were read by immunoSEQ multiplex PCR, and TCRdb kept only the in-frame ones, dropping some. That table supplies the V and J calls and clone size; D and trimming were determined from the DNA. The sample holds 350,000 to 400,000 clones; roughly 90% are singletons and the top ten take 5% to 8.5%. The CDR3 spans 11 residues. Germline V gene data show CDR1 as GTSNPN and CDR2 as SVGIG (reference sequence). V was cut by 2 bases and J by 7 bases, with 6 bases left in between. The TCR sequence derives from a man younger than 30 with active or convalescent COVID-19. Material: peripheral blood. The rearrangement uses TRBV30 and TRBJ2-1, with unresolved D. The CDR3, as DNA: TGTGCCTGGAGTCTTAAAAATGAGCAGTTCTTC. Its protein product is CAWSLKNEQFF.